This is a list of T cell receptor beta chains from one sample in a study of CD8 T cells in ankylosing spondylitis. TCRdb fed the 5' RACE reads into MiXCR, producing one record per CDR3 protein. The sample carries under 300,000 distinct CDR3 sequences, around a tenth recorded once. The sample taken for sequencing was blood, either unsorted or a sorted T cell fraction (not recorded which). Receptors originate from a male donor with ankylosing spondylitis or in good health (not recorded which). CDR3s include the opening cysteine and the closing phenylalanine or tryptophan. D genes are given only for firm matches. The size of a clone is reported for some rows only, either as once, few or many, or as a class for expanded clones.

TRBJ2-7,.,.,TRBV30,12,CAWSFTGFEQYF,TGTGCCTGGAGTTTTACAGGGTTCGAGCAGTACTTC
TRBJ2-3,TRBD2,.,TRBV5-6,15,CASRRLAGDGDTQYF,TGTGCCAGCAGACGACTAGCGGGAGATGGAGATACGCAGTATTTT
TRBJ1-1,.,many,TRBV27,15,CASSLYEKMNTEAFF,TGTGCCAGCAGTTTATACGAGAAAATGAACACTGAAGCTTTCTTT
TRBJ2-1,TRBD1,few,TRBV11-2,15,CASSSRQGPYNEQFF,TGTGCCAGCAGCTCCAGACAGGGCCCCTACAATGAGCAGTTCTTC
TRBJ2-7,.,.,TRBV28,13,CASSFPGYAEQYF,TGTGCCAGCAGTTTCCCGGGGTACGCTGAGCAGTACTTC
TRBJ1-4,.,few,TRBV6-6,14,CASSLPGGNEKLFF,TGTGCCAGCAGTTTGCCCGGGGGGAATGAAAAACTGTTTTTT
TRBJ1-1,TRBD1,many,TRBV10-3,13,CAISERTGGFAFF,TGTGCCATCAGTGAGCGGACAGGAGGGTTTGCTTTCTTT
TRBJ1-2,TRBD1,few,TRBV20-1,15,CSARAGQGDIGGYTF,TGCAGTGCTAGAGCGGGACAGGGTGATATAGGTGGCTACACCTTC
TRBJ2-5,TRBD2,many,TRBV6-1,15,CASSGLAGSQETQYF,TGTGCCAGCAGTGGACTAGCGGGGTCACAAGAGACCCAGTACTTC
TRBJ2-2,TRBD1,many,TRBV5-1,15,CASSTDRGHTGELFF,TGCGCCAGCAGCACCGACAGGGGCCACACCGGGGAGCTGTTTTTT